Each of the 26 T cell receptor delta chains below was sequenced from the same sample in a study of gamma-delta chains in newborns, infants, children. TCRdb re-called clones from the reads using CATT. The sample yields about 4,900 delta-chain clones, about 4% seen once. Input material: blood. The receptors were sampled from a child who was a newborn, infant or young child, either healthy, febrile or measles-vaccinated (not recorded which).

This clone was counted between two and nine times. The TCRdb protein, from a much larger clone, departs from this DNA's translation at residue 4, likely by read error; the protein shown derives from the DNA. The CDR3 nucleotides read TGTGCCTGTGGCACCGGAGGACTGGGGGACTACGCCTGGGACACCCGACAGATGTTTTTC. Translation gives CACGTGGLGDYAWDTRQMFF. The gene calls are TRDV2 and TRDJ3; 9 nucleotides align to TRDD3. This CDR3 region has 20 residues. Germline V lookup: CDR1 GEAIGNYY, CDR2 EKD.

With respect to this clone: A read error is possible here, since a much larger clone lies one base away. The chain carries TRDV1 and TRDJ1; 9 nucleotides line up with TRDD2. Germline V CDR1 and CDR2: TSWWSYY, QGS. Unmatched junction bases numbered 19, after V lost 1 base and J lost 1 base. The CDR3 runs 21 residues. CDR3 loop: CALGEHLAFLLRDPTTDKLIF. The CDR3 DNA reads TGTGCTCTTGGGGAACATCTGGCCTTCCTACTGAGGGATCCCACCACCGATAAACTCATCTTT.

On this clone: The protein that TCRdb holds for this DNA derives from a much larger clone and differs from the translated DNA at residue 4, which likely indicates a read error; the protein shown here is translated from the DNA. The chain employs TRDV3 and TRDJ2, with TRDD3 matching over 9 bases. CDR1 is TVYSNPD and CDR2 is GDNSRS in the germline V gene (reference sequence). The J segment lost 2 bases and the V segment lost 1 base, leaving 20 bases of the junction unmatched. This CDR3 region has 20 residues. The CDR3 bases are TGTGCCTTTAACGGGATCCTACGAGGGTGGGGGATAAACTTGACAGCACAACTCTTCTTT. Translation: CAFNGILRGWGINLTAQLFF.

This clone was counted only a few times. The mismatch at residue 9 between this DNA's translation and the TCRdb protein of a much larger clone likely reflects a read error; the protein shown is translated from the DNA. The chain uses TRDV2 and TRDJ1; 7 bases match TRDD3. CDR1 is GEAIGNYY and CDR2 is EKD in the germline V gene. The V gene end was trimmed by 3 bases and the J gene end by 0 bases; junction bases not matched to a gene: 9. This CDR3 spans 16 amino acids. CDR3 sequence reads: CACDPITGEYTDKLIF. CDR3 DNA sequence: TGTGCCTGTGACCCGATAACTGGGGAATACACCGATAAACTCATCTTT.

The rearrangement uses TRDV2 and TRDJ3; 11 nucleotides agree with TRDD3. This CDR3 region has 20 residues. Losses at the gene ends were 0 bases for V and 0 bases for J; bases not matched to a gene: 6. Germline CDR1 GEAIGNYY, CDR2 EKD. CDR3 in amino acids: CACDTVLGDMSSWDTRQMFF. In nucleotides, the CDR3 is TGTGCCTGTGACACCGTACTGGGGGATATGAGCTCCTGGGACACCCGACAGATGTTTTTC.

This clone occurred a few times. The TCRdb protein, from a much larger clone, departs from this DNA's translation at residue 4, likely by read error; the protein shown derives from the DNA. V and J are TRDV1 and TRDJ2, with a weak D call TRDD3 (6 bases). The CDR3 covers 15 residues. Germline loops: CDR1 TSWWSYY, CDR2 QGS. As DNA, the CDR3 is TGTGCTCTTGAGGAACGGGATATTGTGACAGCACAACTCTTCTTT. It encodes CALEERDIVTAQLFF.

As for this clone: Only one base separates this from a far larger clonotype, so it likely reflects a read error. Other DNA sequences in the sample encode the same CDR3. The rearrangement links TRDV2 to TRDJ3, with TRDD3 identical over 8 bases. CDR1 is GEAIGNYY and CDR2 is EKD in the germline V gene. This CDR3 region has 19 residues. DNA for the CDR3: TGTGCCTGTGACGATAAGGGGATACTGAGCTCCTGGGACACCCGGCAGATGTTTTTC. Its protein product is CACDDKGILSSWDTRQMFF.

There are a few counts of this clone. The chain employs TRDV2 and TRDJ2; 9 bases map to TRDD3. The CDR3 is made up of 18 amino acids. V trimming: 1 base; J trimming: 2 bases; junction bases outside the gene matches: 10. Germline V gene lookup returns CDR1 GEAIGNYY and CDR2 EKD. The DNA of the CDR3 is TGTGCCTGTGACACGGTACTGGGGGAAAATCCATTGACAGCACAACTCTTCTTT. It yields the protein CACDTVLGENPLTAQLFF.

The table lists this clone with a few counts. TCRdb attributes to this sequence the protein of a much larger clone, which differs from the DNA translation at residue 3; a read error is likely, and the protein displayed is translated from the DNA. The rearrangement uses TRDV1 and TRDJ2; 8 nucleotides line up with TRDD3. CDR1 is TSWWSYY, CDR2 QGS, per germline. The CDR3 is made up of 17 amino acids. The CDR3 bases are TGTGCTCCTGGGGAACGACATTCTGGGGGAAATACAGCACAACTCTTCTTT. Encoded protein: CAPGERHSGGNTAQLFF.

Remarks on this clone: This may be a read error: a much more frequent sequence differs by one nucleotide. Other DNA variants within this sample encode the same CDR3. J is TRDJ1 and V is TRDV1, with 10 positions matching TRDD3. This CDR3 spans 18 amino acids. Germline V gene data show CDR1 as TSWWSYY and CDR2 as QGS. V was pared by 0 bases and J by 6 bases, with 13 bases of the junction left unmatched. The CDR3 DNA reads TGTGCTCTTGGGGAACTCAGTCAACTGGGGGATTTGGCAAATAAACTCATCTTT. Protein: CALGELSQLGDLANKLIF.

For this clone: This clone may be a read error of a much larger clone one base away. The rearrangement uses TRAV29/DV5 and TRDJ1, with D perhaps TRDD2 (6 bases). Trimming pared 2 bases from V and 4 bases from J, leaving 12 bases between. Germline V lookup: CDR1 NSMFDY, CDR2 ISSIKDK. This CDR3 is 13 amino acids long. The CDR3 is CAARTFRIDKLIF. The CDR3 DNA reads TGTGCAGCAAGGACCTTCCGAATCGATAAACTCATCTTT.

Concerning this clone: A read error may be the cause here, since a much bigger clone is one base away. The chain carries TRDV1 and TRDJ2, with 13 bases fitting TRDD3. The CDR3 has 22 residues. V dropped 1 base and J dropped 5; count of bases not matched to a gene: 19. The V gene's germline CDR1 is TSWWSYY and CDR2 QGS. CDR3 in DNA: TGTGCTCTTGGGGAACAGAGATCCTACTGGGGGATACGGGGGAATTTCACAGCACAACTCTTCTTT. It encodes CALGEQRSYWGIRGNFTAQLFF.

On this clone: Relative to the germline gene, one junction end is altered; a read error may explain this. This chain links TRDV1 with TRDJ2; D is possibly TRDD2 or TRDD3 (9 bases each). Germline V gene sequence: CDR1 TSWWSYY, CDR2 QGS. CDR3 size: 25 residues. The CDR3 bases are TGTGCTCTTGTGGAACCTCGGCCTTCCTACTCGGTGCTGGGGGATCGAAAATCTTCGACAGCACAACTCTTCTTT. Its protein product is CALVEPRPSYSVLGDRKSSTAQLFF.

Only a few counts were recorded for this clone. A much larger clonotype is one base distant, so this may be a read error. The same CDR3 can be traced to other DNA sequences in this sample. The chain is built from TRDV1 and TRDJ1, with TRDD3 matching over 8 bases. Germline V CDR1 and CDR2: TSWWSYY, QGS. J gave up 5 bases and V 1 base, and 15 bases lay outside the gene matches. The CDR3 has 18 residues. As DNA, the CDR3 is TGTGCTCTTGGGGAACGCATGTGGGGGATTGAAGAAGGAGATAAACTCATCTTT. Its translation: CALGERMWGIEEGDKLIF.

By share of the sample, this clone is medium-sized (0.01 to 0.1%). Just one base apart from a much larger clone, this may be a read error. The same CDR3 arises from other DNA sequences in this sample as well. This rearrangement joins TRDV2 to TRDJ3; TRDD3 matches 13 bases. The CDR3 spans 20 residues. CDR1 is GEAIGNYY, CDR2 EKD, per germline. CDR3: CACDYRYWGIRPWDTRQMFF. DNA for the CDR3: TGTGCCTGTGACTACCGGTACTGGGGGATACGCCCCTGGGACACCCGCCAGATGTTTTTC.

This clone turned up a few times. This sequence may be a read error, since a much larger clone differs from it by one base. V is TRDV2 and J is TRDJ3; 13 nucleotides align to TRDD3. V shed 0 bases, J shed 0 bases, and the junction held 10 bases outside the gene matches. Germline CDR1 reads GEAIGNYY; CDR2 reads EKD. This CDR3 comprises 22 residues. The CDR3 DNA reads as TGTGCCTGTGACACCGGTTACGGTACTGGGGGATACGGCTCCTGGGACACCCGACAGATGTTTTTC. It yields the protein CACDTGYGTGGYGSWDTRQMFF.

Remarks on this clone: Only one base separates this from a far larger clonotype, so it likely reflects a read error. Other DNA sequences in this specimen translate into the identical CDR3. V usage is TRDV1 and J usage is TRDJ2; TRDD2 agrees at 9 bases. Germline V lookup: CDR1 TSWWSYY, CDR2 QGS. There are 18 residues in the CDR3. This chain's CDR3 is CALGELHLPTVLTAQLFF. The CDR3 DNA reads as TGTGCCCTTGGGGAACTCCACCTTCCTACGGTACTGACAGCACAACTCTTCTTT.

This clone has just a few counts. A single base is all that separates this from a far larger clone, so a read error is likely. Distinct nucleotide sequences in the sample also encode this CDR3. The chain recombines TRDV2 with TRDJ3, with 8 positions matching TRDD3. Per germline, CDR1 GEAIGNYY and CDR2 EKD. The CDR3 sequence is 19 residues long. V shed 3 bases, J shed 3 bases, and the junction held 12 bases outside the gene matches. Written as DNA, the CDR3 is TGTGCCTGTGACGAGAGACCTACAGGGATACGCTGGGACACCCGACAGATGTTTTTC. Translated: CACDERPTGIRWDTRQMFF.

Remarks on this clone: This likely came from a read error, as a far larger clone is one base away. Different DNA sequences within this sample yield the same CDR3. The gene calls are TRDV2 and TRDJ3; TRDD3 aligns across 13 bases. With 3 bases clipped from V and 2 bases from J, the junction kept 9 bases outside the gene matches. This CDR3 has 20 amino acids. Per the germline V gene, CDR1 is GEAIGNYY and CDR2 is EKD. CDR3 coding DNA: TGTGCCTGTGACTACCGGTACTGGGGGATACGACCCTGGGACACCCGACAGATGTTTTTC. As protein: CACDYRYWGIRPWDTRQMFF.

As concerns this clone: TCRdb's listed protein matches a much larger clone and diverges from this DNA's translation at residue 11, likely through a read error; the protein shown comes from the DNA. CDR3 bases: TGTGCTCTTGGGTTCACGGAGGATACGCTAGAGAGTTTGACAGCACAACTCTTCTTT. Translated: CALGFTEDTLESLTAQLFF. This chain joins TRDV1 and TRDJ2; 7 bases map to TRDD3. The CDR3 is 19 residues long. Germline CDR1 and CDR2: TSWWSYY and QGS. The trim removed 5 bases at V and 1 base at J, leaving 16 bases unmatched.

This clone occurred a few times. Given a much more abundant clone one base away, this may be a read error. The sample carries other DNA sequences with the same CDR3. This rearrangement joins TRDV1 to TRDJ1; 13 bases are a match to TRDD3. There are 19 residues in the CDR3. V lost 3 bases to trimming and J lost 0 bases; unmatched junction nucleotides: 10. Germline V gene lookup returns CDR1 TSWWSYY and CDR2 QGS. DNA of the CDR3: TGTGCTCTTGGGGAGCTCCCTACTGGGGGATACGGATACACCGATAAACTCATCTTT. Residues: CALGELPTGGYGYTDKLIF.

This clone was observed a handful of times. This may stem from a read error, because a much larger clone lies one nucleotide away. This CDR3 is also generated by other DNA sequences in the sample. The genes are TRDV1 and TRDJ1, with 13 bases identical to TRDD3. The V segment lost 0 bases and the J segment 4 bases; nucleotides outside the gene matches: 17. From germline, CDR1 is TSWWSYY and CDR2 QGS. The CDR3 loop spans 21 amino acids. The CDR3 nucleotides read TGTGCTCTTGGGGAACTCTCCTACGGGCCGTACTGGGGGATACGGGGCGATAAACTCATCTTT. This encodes CALGELSYGPYWGIRGDKLIF.

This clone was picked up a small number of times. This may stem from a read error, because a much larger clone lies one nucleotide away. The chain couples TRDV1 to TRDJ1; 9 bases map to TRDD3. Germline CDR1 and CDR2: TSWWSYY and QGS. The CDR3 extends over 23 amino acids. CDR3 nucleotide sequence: TGTGCTCTTGTGGAACTCCCTACGGGAGTACTGGGGGAGATTAGGTACCACACCGATAAACTCATCTTT. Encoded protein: CALVELPTGVLGEIRYHTDKLIF.

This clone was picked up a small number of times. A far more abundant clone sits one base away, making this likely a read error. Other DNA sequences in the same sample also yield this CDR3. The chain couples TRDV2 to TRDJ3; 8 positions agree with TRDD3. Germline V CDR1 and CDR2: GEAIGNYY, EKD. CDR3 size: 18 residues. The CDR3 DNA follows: TGTGCCTGCGACACTGGGGGCCGTAGCTCCTGGGACACCCGACAGATGTTTTTC. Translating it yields CACDTGGRSSWDTRQMFF.

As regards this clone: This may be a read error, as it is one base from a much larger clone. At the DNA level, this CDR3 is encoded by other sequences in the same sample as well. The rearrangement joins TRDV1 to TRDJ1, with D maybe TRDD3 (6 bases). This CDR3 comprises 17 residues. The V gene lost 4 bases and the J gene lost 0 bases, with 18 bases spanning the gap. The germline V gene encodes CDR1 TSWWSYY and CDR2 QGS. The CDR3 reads CALGVLPGDRYTDKLIF. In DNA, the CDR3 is TGTGCTCTTGGGGTCCTCCCTGGGGATCGGTACACCGATAAACTCATCTTT.

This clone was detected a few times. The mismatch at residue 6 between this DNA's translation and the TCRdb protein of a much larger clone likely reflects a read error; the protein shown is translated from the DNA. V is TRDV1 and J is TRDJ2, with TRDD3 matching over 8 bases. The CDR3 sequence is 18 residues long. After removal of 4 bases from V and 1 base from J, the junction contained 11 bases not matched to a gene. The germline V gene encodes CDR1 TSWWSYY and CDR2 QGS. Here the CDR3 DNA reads TGTGCTCTTGGGGTCCGACTGGGGGTTAACATTTTGACAGCACAACTCTTCTTT. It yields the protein CALGVRLGVNILTAQLFF.